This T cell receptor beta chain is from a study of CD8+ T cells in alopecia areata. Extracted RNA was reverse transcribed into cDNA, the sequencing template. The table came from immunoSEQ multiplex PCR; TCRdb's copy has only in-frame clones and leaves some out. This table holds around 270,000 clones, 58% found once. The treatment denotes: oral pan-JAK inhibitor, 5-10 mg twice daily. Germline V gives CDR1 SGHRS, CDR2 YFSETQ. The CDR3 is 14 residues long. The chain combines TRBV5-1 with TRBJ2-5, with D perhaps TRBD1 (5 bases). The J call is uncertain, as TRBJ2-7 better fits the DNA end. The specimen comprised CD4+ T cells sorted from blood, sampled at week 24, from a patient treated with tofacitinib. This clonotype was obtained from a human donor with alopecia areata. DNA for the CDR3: TGCGCCAGCAGCTTGGCCCAGGGCCCCTACGAGCAGTACTTC. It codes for CASSLAQGPYEQYF.